Shown below are 23 T cell receptor beta chains from a single sample sequenced in a study of CD8+ T cells in alopecia areata. Sequencing relied on a cDNA template that was reverse transcribed from extracted RNA. The table came from immunoSEQ multiplex PCR; TCRdb's copy has only in-frame clones and leaves some out. The data hold hundreds of thousands of clones, with 67% observed a single time. The sequencing used CD4+ T cells sorted from blood, collected at week 0. Every receptor here comes from a human donor with alopecia areata.

This chain uses TRBV5-6 with TRBJ1-2; D uncertain. Germline V gene data show CDR1 as SGHDT and CDR2 as YYEEEE. Trimming took off 5 bases at V and 7 bases at J, with 12 bases between the two ends. This CDR3 comprises 12 residues. CDR3 sequence reads: CASSTGGFGYTF. The DNA for the CDR3 is TGTGCCAGCAGTACGGGCGGTTTTGGCTACACCTTC.

The rearrangement uses TRBV30 and TRBJ2-2; D is possibly TRBD1 (5 bases). Trimming took off 3 bases at V and 4 bases at J, with 12 bases between the two ends. Germline CDR1 and CDR2: GTSNPN and SVGIG (reference sequence). This CDR3 has 14 residues. CDR3 bases: TGTGCCTGGAGGCCGACAGCTGGCACCGGGGAGCTGTTTTTT. The encoded protein is CAWRPTAGTGELFF. The complete variable domain, with remaining parts taken from reference TRBV30 and TRBJ2-2, reads SQTIHQWPATLVQPVGSPLSLECTVEGTSNPNLYWYRQAAGRGLQLLFYSVGIGQISSEVPQNLSASRPQDRQFILSSKKLLLSDSGFYLCAWRPTAGTGELFFGEGSRLTVL.

This chain joins TRBV29-1 and TRBJ2-3; 8 nucleotides align to TRBD1. V dropped 6 bases and J dropped 2; count of bases not matched to a gene: 4. Germline V gene data show CDR1 as SQVTM and CDR2 as ANQGSEA. This CDR3 region has 13 residues. The CDR3 sequence is CSVTGDLTDTQYF. Written as DNA, the CDR3 is TGCAGCGTGACAGGGGATCTCACAGATACGCAGTATTTT.

The chain carries TRBV6-5 and TRBJ2-7, with D possibly being TRBD1 (6 bases). This CDR3 has 14 residues. Germline V gene sequence: CDR1 MNHEY, CDR2 SVGAGI. Deletions cut 6 bases from V and 2 bases from J, with 14 bases between. This CDR3 reads CASSPRGIAYEQYF. The CDR3 nucleotides are TGTGCCAGCAGCCCCAGGGGAATCGCCTACGAGCAGTACTTC.

CDR3 nucleotides: TGTGCCAGCAGCTTTAATGTCGGGGGGAGATGGGAGACCCAGTACTTC. Amino acids: CASSFNVGGRWETQYF. V gene TRBV5-6 combines with J gene TRBJ2-5; 7 nucleotides match TRBD2. V shed 2 bases and J 5 bases; nucleotides not matched to a gene: 12. Germline CDR1 and CDR2: SGHDT and YYEEEE. This CDR3 comprises 16 residues.

The chain uses TRBV16 and TRBJ2-1; D gene uncertain. This CDR3 spans 14 amino acids. Deletions cut 4 bases from V and 4 bases from J, with 11 bases between. Looked up from germline, CDR1 is KGHSY and CDR2 is FQNENV. CDR3: CASSPMGNYNEQFF. As DNA, the CDR3 is TGTGCCAGCAGCCCCATGGGCAATTACAATGAGCAGTTCTTC.

The sample holds a few counts of this clone. The rearrangement links TRBV30 to TRBJ2-7; 9 bases are a match to TRBD1. The CDR3 has 14 residues. V dropped 3 bases and J dropped 4; count of bases not matched to a gene: 7. Germline CDR1 reads GTSNPN; CDR2 reads SVGIG (reference sequence). The CDR3 DNA reads TGTGCCTGGAGAAACCGGGACAGGGCTTACGAGCAGTACTTC. It yields the protein CAWRNRDRAYEQYF.

In DNA, the CDR3 is TGTGCCAGCACGGGACGGGAAGCCTACGAGCAGTACTTC. Translated, it gives CASTGREAYEQYF. J is TRBJ2-7 and V is TRBV25-1; possibly TRBD1 or TRBD2 for D (5 bases each). The V end lost 7 bases, the J end lost 2 bases, and 12 bases lay between the germline ends. Germline V gives CDR1 MGHDK, CDR2 SYGVNS. The CDR3 contains 13 residues.

The chain has TRBV6-4 and TRBJ2-1; 9 bases map to TRBD1. V dropped 6 bases and J dropped 7; count of bases not matched to a gene: 1. CDR3 length equals 12 residues. Germline CDR1 is MRHNA and CDR2 is SNTAGT. The CDR3 is CASRGQGNEQFF. CDR3 coding DNA: TGTGCCAGCAGAGGACAGGGGAATGAGCAGTTCTTC.

Turning to this clone: The sample holds other DNA sequences that translate to the same CDR3. The rearrangement uses TRBV29-1 and TRBJ2-3, with a tentative D call TRBD1 (6 bases). The CDR3 has 12 residues. V was cut by 6 bases and J by 3 bases, with 10 bases left in between. Germline V gene lookup returns CDR1 SQVTM and CDR2 ANQGSEA. The CDR3 DNA sequence: TGCAGCGTAGATACAGGGACAGATACGCAGTATTTT. Residues: CSVDTGTDTQYF.

V gene TRBV29-1 combines with J gene TRBJ1-1; no clear D gene. The CDR3 contains 14 residues. The germline V gene has CDR1 SQVTM and CDR2 ANQGSEA. V lost 2 bases, J lost 0 bases, and 10 bases lay in between. In nucleotides, the CDR3 is TGCAGCGTTGAACAGACGGTTATGAACACTGAAGCTTTCTTT. Amino acid sequence: CSVEQTVMNTEAFF.

The V and J genes are TRBV25-1 and TRBJ1-1, with unresolved D. Germline CDR1 MGHDK, CDR2 SYGVNS. The CDR3 covers 13 residues. Trimming pared 7 bases from V and 2 bases from J, leaving 11 bases between. The CDR3 loop is CASMPLVNTEAFF. The CDR3, as DNA: TGTGCCAGCATGCCCCTAGTCAACACTGAAGCTTTCTTT.

This chain joins TRBV27 and TRBJ1-4, with D unclear. Between the trimmed V and J ends, which lost 6 bases and 6 bases, there was a span of 2 bases. CDR1 is MNHEY and CDR2 is SMNVEV in the germline V gene (reference sequence). This CDR3 region has 10 residues. The CDR3 DNA is TGTGCCAGCAGGGATGAAAAACTGTTTTTT. Its translation is CASRDEKLFF.

The V and J genes are TRBV5-4 and TRBJ2-2; D ambiguous. The germline V and J ends were trimmed by 0 bases and 0 bases, with 3 bases remaining between them. Germline V lookup: CDR1 SGHNT, CDR2 YYREEE (reference sequence). The CDR3 is 14 amino acids. Here the CDR3 reads CASSLDPNTGELFF. The CDR3 region has the DNA TGTGCCAGCAGCTTGGATCCGAACACCGGGGAGCTGTTTTTT.

CDR3 DNA: TGCGCCAGCAGGACGCAAGGGGCCAACGTCCTGACTTTC. It encodes CASRTQGANVLTF. The V call is TRBV5-1, the J call TRBJ2-6; no firm D call. Germline V CDR1 and CDR2: SGHRS, YFSETQ. V lost 5 bases, J lost 4 bases, and 7 bases lay in between. The CDR3 is made up of 13 amino acids.

The chain joins TRBV15 to TRBJ2-7; D is undetermined. Germline CDR1 reads LNHNV; CDR2 reads YYDKDF (reference sequence). The CDR3 has 15 residues. Trimming pared 1 base from V and 0 bases from J, leaving 10 bases between. CDR3 amino acids: CATSRVSVSSYEQYF. DNA for the CDR3: TGTGCCACCAGCAGAGTATCCGTTAGCTCCTACGAGCAGTACTTC.

The sample holds a few counts of this clone. The rearrangement uses TRBV29-1 and TRBJ2-3; 8 nucleotides agree with TRBD2. The germline CDR1 and CDR2 sequences are SQVTM and ANQGSEA. The ends lost 8 bases at V and 1 base at J; junction bases unmatched: 8. This CDR3 comprises 14 residues. The CDR3 DNA reads as TGCAGCATCCGCGGGGGGCAGGGCACAGATACGCAGTATTTT. Its protein is CSIRGGQGTDTQYF.

The chain employs TRBV21-1 and TRBJ2-5; the table gives TRBD2 as D, unverified against the DNA. TRBV21-1 is reported as a pseudogene. CDR3 length: 11 residues. The CDR3 DNA reads as TGTGCCAGCAGCACTCGGTTGACCCAGTACTTC. Translating it yields CASSTRLTQYF.

The gene calls are TRBV29-1 and TRBJ2-2, with 7 bases matching TRBD1. V lost 7 bases and J lost 6; bases outside the gene matches: 8. Germline loops: CDR1 SQVTM, CDR2 ANQGSEA. The CDR3 extends over 13 amino acids. CDR3 nucleotides: TGCAGCGCCAGGGACAGCCAGGCCGGGGAGCTGTTTTTT. Its protein product is CSARDSQAGELFF.

The chain employs TRBV7-2 and TRBJ2-1; 11 bases are shared with TRBD2. Per germline, CDR1 SGHTA and CDR2 FQGNSA. The CDR3 consists of 15 residues. V lost 3 bases, J lost 4 bases, and 2 bases stayed unmatched. The CDR3 is CASSFRTSGYNEQFF. The CDR3 nucleotides are TGTGCCAGCAGCTTTCGGACTAGCGGGTACAATGAGCAGTTCTTC.

This rearrangement joins TRBV25-1 to TRBJ2-5, with D unclear. V was clipped by 4 bases and J by 1 base, with 1 base between them. CDR3 length equals 11 residues. The germline V gene has CDR1 MGHDK and CDR2 SYGVNS. In nucleotides, the CDR3 is TGTGCCAGCAGTGGCCAAGAGACCCAGTACTTC. It is translated as CASSGQETQYF.

This chain connects TRBV29-1 to TRBJ1-2; no reliable D call. Germline V lookup: CDR1 SQVTM, CDR2 ANQGSEA. V was pared by 7 bases and J by 1 base, with 7 bases between. The CDR3 is 11 amino acids. CDR3 in DNA: TGCAGCGGCGGGAGTAACTATGGCTACACCTTC. It yields the protein CSGGSNYGYTF. Supplemented by reference TRBV29-1 and TRBJ1-2, the full variable domain reads SAVISQKPSRDICQRGTSLTIQCQVDSQVTMMFWYRQQPGQSLTLIATANQGSEATYESGFVIDKFPISRPNLTFSTLTVSNMSPEDSSIYLCSGGSNYGYTFGSGTRLTVV.

This clone was observed once. Other DNA sequences in this specimen translate into the identical CDR3. The chain recombines TRBV29-1 with TRBJ1-1, with TRBD1 matching over 7 bases. Germline V CDR1 and CDR2: SQVTM, ANQGSEA. The CDR3 is made up of 12 amino acids. J lost 2 bases, V lost 6 bases, and 3 bases had no gene match. The CDR3 sequence: CSVGQSNTEAFF. The CDR3 nucleotides are TGCAGCGTGGGACAGTCTAACACTGAAGCTTTCTTT.